These T cell receptor beta chains were read from a single sample in a study of T-cell memory formation after mild COVID-19. TCRdb re-derived calls from the 5' RACE reads in MiXCR, one entry per CDR3 protein. The sample has a few hundred thousand distinct CDR3 sequences, about 21% seen once. Sequenced input: PBMCs or a T cell subset sorted from them (not recorded which). Receptor source: an adult woman who had mild COVID-19 (a few samples of this study predate the infection). Cell type and time point are not known. The CDR3 runs from the conserved cysteine through the conserved F or W. D genes are given only for firm matches. Rows give clone size only sometimes, using once, few, many, or a class for an expanded clone.

size: NA
V: TRBV6-2/TRBV6-3
J: TRBJ2-7
D: TRBD1
DNA: TGTGCCAGCAGTTTGCTCGGGACAGGGGTAGGGGAGCAGTACTTC
CDR3: CASSLLGTGVGEQYF

size: many
V: TRBV7-9
J: TRBJ2-7
D: TRBD1
DNA: TGTGCCAGCAGCCAAACAGGGGGCTACGAGCAGTACTTC
CDR3: CASSQTGGYEQYF

size: few
V: TRBV12-3/TRBV12-4
J: TRBJ2-1
D: TRBD2
DNA: TGTGCCAGCAGTTGGGAGCGGGGGGGCTACAATGAGCAGTTCTTC
CDR3: CASSWERGGYNEQFF

size: few
V: TRBV5-1
J: TRBJ2-2
D: NA
DNA: TGCGCCAGCAGCGTCATGGATCGGAACACCGGGGAGCTGTTTTTT
CDR3: CASSVMDRNTGELFF

size: few
V: TRBV19
J: TRBJ2-7
D: NA
DNA: TGTGCCAGTAGTATAGCGGCGGGTCTTTCCTACGAGCAGTACTTC
CDR3: CASSIAAGLSYEQYF

size: NA
V: TRBV20-1
J: TRBJ2-3
D: TRBD1
DNA: TGCAGATGGGGGGGGACAGGGGGCGTTAGCACAGATACGCAGTATTTT
CDR3: CRWGGTGGVSTDTQYF

size: few
V: TRBV2
J: TRBJ2-1
D: TRBD2
DNA: TGTGCCAGCAGTGGGTCTCCCTCCTCCGCGGGGGGAATTTACAATGAGCAGTTCTTC
CDR3: CASSGSPSSAGGIYNEQFF

size: few
V: TRBV19
J: TRBJ1-1
D: TRBD1
DNA: TGTGCCAGTAGCCGACAGGGGGCGTGGACTGAAGCTTTCTTT
CDR3: CASSRQGAWTEAFF

size: few
V: TRBV7-2
J: TRBJ2-7
D: TRBD2
DNA: TGTGCCAGCAGCTTGAGGCTAGCGGGCTCCCCCTCCTACGAGCAGTACTTC
CDR3: CASSLRLAGSPSYEQYF

size: NA
V: TRBV20-1
J: TRBJ2-7
D: TRBD2
DNA: TGCAGTGCTAGATCTTTGCTAGCGGGAGTTCTCTACGAGCAGTACTTC
CDR3: CSARSLLAGVLYEQYF

size: NA
V: TRBV7-3
J: TRBJ2-5
D: TRBD2
DNA: TGTGCCAGCAGCCGCAGCGGGAGAAGTGGGGAGACCCAGTACTTC
CDR3: CASSRSGRSGETQYF

size: few
V: TRBV7-9
J: TRBJ2-7
D: TRBD2
DNA: TGTGCCAGCACCCCGCTAGCGGGAGTCTACGAGCAGTACTTC
CDR3: CASTPLAGVYEQYF

size: many
V: TRBV12-3/TRBV12-4
J: TRBJ2-7
D: NA
DNA: TGTGCCAGCAGGGTGTTGGGGCCCCCTTACGAGCAGTACTTC
CDR3: CASRVLGPPYEQYF

size: NA
V: TRBV15
J: TRBJ2-1
D: TRBD2
DNA: TGTGCCACCAGCAGGGACCATACTAGCGGGAGTGTCAATGAGCAGTTCTTC
CDR3: CATSRDHTSGSVNEQFF

size: few
V: TRBV11-2
J: TRBJ2-2
D: TRBD2
DNA: TGTGCCAGCAGCCTTAGCGGGGGGCCCGGGGAGCTGTTTTTT
CDR3: CASSLSGGPGELFF

size: few
V: TRBV9
J: TRBJ1-2
D: NA
DNA: TGTGCCAGCAGCGTAGGGGACCTCCTAACTAACTATGGCTACACCTTC
CDR3: CASSVGDLLTNYGYTF

size: NA
V: TRBV9
J: TRBJ1-3
D: NA
DNA: TGTGCCAGCAGCGTTGGGGTCCCTGGAAACACCATATATTTT
CDR3: CASSVGVPGNTIYF

size: NA
V: TRBV2
J: TRBJ2-3
D: TRBD2
DNA: TGTGCCAGCATGGAGCGGGGGGGCAAAGATACGCAGTATTTT
CDR3: CASMERGGKDTQYF

size: many
V: TRBV24-1
J: TRBJ1-2
D: NA
DNA: TGTGCCACCAGTGGACGCGGAAACTATGGCTACACCTTC
CDR3: CATSGRGNYGYTF

size: NA
V: TRBV5-1
J: TRBJ1-4
D: TRBD1
DNA: TGCGCCAGCAGCGGGGGACAGGGGGACGAAAAACTGTTTTTT
CDR3: CASSGGQGDEKLFF

size: many
V: TRBV10-3
J: TRBJ2-7
D: TRBD1
DNA: TGTGCCACGACCGGGACAGGGGGCACGGAGCAGTACTTC
CDR3: CATTGTGGTEQYF

size: few
V: TRBV7-9
J: TRBJ2-7
D: NA
DNA: TGTGCCAGCTTAGCGACGGAGTCCTACGAGCAGTACTTC
CDR3: CASLATESYEQYF

size: NA
V: TRBV29-1
J: TRBJ2-1
D: TRBD2
DNA: TGCAGCGTTGTGTTTTCTAGCGGGAGTGTGTACAATGAGCAGTTCTTC
CDR3: CSVVFSSGSVYNEQFF

size: many
V: TRBV12-5
J: TRBJ1-6
D: NA
DNA: TGTGCTAGTGGTCTTGGACAGAATTCACCCCTCCACTTT
CDR3: CASGLGQNSPLHF

size: few
V: TRBV28
J: TRBJ2-7
D: NA
DNA: TGTGCCAGCAGTTTACTGCGGGACGAGCAGTACTTC
CDR3: CASSLLRDEQYF

size: NA
V: TRBV7-6
J: TRBJ2-3
D: TRBD2
DNA: TGTGCCAGCAGCTTTTCCCCCGGGACTACCATCACAGATACGCAGTATTTT
CDR3: CASSFSPGTTITDTQYF

size: NA
V: TRBV2
J: TRBJ1-6
D: NA
DNA: TGTGCCAGCAGTGAAGCGGACGGGGCCTCACCCCTCCACTTT
CDR3: CASSEADGASPLHF

size: few
V: TRBV12-3/TRBV12-4
J: TRBJ1-2
D: TRBD1
DNA: TGTGCCAGCAGGGGAGAGGACAGGGGGAACTATGGCTACACCTTC
CDR3: CASRGEDRGNYGYTF

size: NA
V: TRBV7-3
J: TRBJ2-1
D: NA
DNA: TGTGCCAGCAGCCGGTCCCTGGGCTCCTACAATGAGCAGTTCTTC
CDR3: CASSRSLGSYNEQFF

size: NA
V: TRBV7-9
J: TRBJ2-1
D: NA
DNA: TGTGCCAGCAGCTTAGTTCCCGAGAGCTCCTACAATGAGCAGTTCTTC
CDR3: CASSLVPESSYNEQFF

size: NA
V: TRBV14
J: TRBJ2-2
D: NA
DNA: TGTGCCAGCAGCCAAGACCGTCTGAACACCGGGGAGCTGTTTTTT
CDR3: CASSQDRLNTGELFF

size: NA
V: TRBV7-9
J: TRBJ2-5
D: NA
DNA: TGTGCCAGCAGCTTAGAGGGACACGTCCAAGAGACCCAGTACTTC
CDR3: CASSLEGHVQETQYF

size: many
V: TRBV20-1
J: TRBJ2-1
D: TRBD2
DNA: TGCAGTGCTAGAGTCGGACTAGCGGGGGGAAAGTCCTACAATGAGCAGTTCTTC
CDR3: CSARVGLAGGKSYNEQFF

size: few
V: TRBV24-1
J: TRBJ2-3
D: NA
DNA: TGTGCCACCAGTGACTCTGGCCCCGACACAGATACGCAGTATTTT
CDR3: CATSDSGPDTDTQYF

size: NA
V: TRBV7-3
J: TRBJ2-1
D: TRBD2
DNA: TGTGCCAGCAGCATGGGGACTAGCGGGGAGCAGTTCTTC
CDR3: CASSMGTSGEQFF

size: many
V: TRBV5-8
J: TRBJ2-1
D: NA
DNA: TGTGCCAGCAGCTTGGTCAGGGGCCCCTACAATGAGCAGTTCTTC
CDR3: CASSLVRGPYNEQFF

size: few
V: TRBV7-6
J: TRBJ2-1
D: TRBD2
DNA: TGTGCCAGCAGCTTGGGACTAGAACCCTTCAATGAGCAGTTCTTC
CDR3: CASSLGLEPFNEQFF

size: NA
V: TRBV14
J: TRBJ2-1
D: TRBD2
DNA: TGTGCCAGCAGCAGAAGGGAGGGGTCCTACAATGAGCAGTTCTTC
CDR3: CASSRREGSYNEQFF

size: few
V: TRBV12-3/TRBV12-4
J: TRBJ2-7
D: TRBD2
DNA: TGTGCCAGCAGACTAGCGGGGGGTCACGAGCAGTACTTC
CDR3: CASRLAGGHEQYF

size: NA
V: TRBV6-5
J: TRBJ1-4
D: NA
DNA: TGTGCCAGCAGTTACGAGACTAATGAAAAACTGTTTTTT
CDR3: CASSYETNEKLFF

size: few
V: TRBV7-3
J: TRBJ2-3
D: NA
DNA: TGTGCCAGCAGCCGAGGGACCGTTAGCACAGATACGCAGTATTTT
CDR3: CASSRGTVSTDTQYF

size: few
V: TRBV5-5
J: TRBJ2-5
D: NA
DNA: TGTGCCAGCAGCTTGCGGGTTGAATCAGAGACCCAGTACTTC
CDR3: CASSLRVESETQYF

size: once
V: TRBV14
J: TRBJ2-3
D: NA
DNA: TGTGCCAGCAGCCAAGGTATTGGGGCTCTGACGGATACGCAGTATTTT
CDR3: CASSQGIGALTDTQYF

size: few
V: TRBV6-1
J: TRBJ2-5
D: NA
DNA: TGTGCCAGCAGTGGAGAGGCCTTGGGGACCCAGTACTTC
CDR3: CASSGEALGTQYF

size: few
V: TRBV5-1
J: TRBJ2-5
D: NA
DNA: TGCGCCAGCAGCTTACAACCGGGGGGCGAAGAGACCCAGTACTTC
CDR3: CASSLQPGGEETQYF

size: NA
V: TRBV5-1
J: TRBJ2-7
D: NA
DNA: TGCGCCAGCAGCCCTGGGACCGGATTTGCCTACGAGCAGTACTTC
CDR3: CASSPGTGFAYEQYF

size: few
V: TRBV5-1
J: TRBJ2-1
D: TRBD2
DNA: TGCGCCAGCAGCTGGACTAGCGGGAGCTCCTACAATGAGCAGTTCTTC
CDR3: CASSWTSGSSYNEQFF

size: few
V: TRBV12-3/TRBV12-4
J: TRBJ1-1
D: NA
DNA: TGTGCCAGCAGTTTTACAGGGATTGGCACTGAAGCTTTCTTT
CDR3: CASSFTGIGTEAFF